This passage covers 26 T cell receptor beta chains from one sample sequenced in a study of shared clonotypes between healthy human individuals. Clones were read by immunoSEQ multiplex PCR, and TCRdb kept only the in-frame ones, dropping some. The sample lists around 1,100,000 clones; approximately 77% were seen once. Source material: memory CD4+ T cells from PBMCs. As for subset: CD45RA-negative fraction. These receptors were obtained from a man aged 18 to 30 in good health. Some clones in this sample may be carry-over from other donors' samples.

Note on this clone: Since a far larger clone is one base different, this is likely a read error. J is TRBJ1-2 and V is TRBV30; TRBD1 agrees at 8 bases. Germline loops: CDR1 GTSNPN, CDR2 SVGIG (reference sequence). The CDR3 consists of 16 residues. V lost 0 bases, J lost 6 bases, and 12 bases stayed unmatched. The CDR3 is CAWSVSGGAAWNGYTF. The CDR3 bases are TGTGCCTGGAGTGTATCAGGGGGCGCGGCTTGGAATGGCTACACCTTC. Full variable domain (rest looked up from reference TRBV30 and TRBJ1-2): SQTIHQWPATLVQPVGSPLSLECTVEGTSNPNLYWYRQAAGRGLQLLFYSVGIGQISSEVPQNLSASRPQDRQFILSSKKLLLSDSGFYLCAWSVSGGAAWNGYTFGSGTRLTVV.

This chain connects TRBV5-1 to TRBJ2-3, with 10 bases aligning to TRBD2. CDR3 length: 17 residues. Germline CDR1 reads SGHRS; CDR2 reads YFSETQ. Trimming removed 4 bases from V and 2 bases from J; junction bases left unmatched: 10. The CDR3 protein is CASSALVGLAVTDTQYF. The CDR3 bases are TGCGCCAGCAGCGCTCTGGTCGGACTAGCGGTCACAGATACGCAGTATTTT.

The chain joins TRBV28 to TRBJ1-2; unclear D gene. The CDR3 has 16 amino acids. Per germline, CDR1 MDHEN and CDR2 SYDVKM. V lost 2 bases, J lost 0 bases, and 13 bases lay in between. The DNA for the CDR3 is TGTGCCAGCAGTTTAACCCGACGCAGCGCTAACTATGGCTACACCTTC. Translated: CASSLTRRSANYGYTF.

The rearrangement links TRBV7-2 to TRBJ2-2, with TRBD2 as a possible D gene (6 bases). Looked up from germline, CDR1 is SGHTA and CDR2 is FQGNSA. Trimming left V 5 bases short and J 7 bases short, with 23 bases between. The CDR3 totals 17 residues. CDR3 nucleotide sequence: TGTGCCAGCAGCATCCACGGCGGGACCCAATGGGGCGGGGAGCTGTTTTTT. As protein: CASSIHGGTQWGGELFF.

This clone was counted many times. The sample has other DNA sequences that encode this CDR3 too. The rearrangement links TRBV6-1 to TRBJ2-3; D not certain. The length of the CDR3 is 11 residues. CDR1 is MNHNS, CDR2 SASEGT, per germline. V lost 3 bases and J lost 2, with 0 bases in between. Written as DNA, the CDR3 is TGTGCCAGCAGTGACACAGATACGCAGTATTTT. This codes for CASSDTDTQYF.

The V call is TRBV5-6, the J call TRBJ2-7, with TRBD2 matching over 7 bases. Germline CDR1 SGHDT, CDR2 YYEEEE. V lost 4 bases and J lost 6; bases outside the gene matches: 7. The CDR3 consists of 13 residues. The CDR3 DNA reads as TGTGCCAGCAGCGTAACGGGACTACCCGAGCAGTACTTC. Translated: CASSVTGLPEQYF.

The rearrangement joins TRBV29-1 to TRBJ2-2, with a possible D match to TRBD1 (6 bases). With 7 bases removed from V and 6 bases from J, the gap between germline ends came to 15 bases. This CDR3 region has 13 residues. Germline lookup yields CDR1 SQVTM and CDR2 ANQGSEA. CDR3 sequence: CSAGTRGSGELFF. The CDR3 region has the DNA TGCAGCGCTGGGACAAGGGGGTCCGGGGAGCTGTTTTTT.

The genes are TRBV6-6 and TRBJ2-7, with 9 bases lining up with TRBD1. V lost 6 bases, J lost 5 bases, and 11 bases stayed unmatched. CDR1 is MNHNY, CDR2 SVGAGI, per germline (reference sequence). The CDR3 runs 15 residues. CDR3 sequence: CASSPPDRGGNEQYF. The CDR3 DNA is TGTGCCAGCAGCCCACCGGACAGGGGTGGCAACGAGCAGTACTTC.

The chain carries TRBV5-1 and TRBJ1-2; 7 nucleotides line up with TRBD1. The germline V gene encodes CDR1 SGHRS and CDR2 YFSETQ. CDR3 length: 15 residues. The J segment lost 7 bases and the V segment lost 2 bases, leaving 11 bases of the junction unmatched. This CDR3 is CASSFGNRGGSGYTF. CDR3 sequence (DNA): TGCGCCAGCAGCTTTGGTAACAGGGGCGGCTCTGGCTACACCTTC.

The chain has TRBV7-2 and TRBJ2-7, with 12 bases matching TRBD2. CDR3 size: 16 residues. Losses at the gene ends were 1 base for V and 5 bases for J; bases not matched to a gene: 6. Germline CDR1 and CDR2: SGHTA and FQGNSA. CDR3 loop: CASSLGPSGRAHEQYF. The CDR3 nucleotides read TGTGCCAGCAGCTTAGGACCTAGCGGGAGGGCTCACGAGCAGTACTTC.

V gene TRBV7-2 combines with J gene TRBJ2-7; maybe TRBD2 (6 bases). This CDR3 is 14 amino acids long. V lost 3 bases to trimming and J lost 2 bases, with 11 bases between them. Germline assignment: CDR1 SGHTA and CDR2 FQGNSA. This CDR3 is CASSFPGGTYEQYF. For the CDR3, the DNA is TGTGCCAGCAGCTTCCCTGGAGGGACCTACGAGCAGTACTTC. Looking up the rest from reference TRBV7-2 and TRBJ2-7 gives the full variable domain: GAGVSQSPSNKVTEKGKDVELRCDPISGHTALYWYRQSLGQGLEFLIYFQGNSAPDKSGLPSDRFSAERTGGSVSTLTIQRTQQEDSAVYLCASSFPGGTYEQYFGPGTRLTVT.

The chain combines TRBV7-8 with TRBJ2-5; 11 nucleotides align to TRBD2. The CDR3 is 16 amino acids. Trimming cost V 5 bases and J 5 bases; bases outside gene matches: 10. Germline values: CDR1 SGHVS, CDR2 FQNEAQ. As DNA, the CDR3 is TGTGCCAGCAGCCAATTTTTAGCGGGAGGGCGGGAGACCCAGTACTTC. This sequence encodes CASSQFLAGGRETQYF.

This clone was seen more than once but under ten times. As DNA, the CDR3 is TGTGCCAGCAGTTTAGGGGCGGGAGGGTTACACATTCAGTACTTC. This translates into CASSLGAGGLHIQYF. The chain links TRBV27 to TRBJ2-4; 9 bases map to TRBD2. Germline V gene data show CDR1 as MNHEY and CDR2 as SMNVEV (reference sequence). The V and J ends lost 2 bases and 8 bases, in that order; junction bases with no gene match: 7. This CDR3 region has 15 residues.

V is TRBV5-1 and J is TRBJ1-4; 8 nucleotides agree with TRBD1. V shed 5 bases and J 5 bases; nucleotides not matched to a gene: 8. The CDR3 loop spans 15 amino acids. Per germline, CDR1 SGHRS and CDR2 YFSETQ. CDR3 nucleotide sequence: TGCGCCAGCAGACTAGGGGGACAGGAGAATGAAAAACTGTTTTTT. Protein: CASRLGGQENEKLFF.

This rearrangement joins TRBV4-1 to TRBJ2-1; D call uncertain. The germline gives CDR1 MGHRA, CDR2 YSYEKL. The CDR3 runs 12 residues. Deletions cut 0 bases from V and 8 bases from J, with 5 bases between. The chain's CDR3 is CASSQDWDEQFF. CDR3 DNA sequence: TGCGCCAGCAGCCAAGATTGGGATGAGCAGTTCTTC.

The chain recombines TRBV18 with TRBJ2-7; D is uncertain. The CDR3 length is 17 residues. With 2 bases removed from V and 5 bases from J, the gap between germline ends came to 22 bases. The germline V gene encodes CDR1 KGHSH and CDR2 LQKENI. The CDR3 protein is CASSPSWTLYRDDEQYF. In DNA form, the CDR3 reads TGTGCCAGCTCACCATCTTGGACCCTATACCGCGACGACGAGCAGTACTTC.

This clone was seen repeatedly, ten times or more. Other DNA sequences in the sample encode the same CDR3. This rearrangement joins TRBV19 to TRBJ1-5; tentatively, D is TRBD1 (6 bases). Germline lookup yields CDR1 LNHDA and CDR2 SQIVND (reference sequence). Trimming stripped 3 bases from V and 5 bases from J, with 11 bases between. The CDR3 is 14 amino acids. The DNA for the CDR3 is TGTGCCAGTAGTATGGGGGACAACTATCAGCCCCAGCATTTT. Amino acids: CASSMGDNYQPQHF.

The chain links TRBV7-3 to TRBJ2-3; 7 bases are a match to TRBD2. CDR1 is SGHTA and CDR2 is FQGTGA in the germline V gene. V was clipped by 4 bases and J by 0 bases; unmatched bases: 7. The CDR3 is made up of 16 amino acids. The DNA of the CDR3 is TGTGCCAGCAGCTCGGGGCTAGCGGTGAGCACAGATACGCAGTATTTT. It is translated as CASSSGLAVSTDTQYF.

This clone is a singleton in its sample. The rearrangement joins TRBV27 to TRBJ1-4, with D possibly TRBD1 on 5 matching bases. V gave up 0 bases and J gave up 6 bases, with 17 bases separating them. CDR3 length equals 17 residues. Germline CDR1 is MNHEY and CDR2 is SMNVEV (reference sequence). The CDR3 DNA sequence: TGTGCCAGCAGTTTATCGTCGGTAGCGGGGGAGTATGAAAAACTGTTTTTT. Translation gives CASSLSSVAGEYEKLFF.

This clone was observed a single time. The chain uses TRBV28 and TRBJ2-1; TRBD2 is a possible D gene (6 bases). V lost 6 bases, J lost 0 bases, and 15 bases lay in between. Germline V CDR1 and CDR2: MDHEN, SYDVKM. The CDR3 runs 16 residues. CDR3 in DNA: TGTGCCAGCAGCCCCTGGGGTAGCGGCTCCTACAATGAGCAGTTCTTC. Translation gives CASSPWGSGSYNEQFF.

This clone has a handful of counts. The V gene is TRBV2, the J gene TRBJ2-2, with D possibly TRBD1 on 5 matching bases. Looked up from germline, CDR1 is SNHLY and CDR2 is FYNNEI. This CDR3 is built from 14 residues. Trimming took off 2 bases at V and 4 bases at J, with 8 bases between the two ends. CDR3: CASSEQGGTGELFF. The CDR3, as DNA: TGTGCCAGCAGTGAACAGGGTGGCACCGGGGAGCTGTTTTTT. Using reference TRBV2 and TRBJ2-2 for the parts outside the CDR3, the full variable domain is EPEVTQTPSHQVTQMGQEVILRCVPISNHLYFYWYRQILGQKVEFLVSFYNNEISEKSEIFDDQFSVERPDGSNFTLKIRSTKLEDSAMYFCASSEQGGTGELFFGEGSRLTVL.

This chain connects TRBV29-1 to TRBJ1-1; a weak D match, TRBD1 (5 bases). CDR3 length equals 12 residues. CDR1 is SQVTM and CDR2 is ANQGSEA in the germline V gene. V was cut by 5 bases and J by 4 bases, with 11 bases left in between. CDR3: CSVTRDFTEAFF. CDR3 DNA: TGCAGCGTTACGCGGGACTTCACTGAAGCTTTCTTT.

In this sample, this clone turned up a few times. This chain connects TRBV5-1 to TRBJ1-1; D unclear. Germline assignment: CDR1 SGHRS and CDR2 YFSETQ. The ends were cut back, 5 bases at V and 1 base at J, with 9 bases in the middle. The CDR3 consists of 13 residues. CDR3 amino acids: CASSPNTNTEAFF. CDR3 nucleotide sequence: TGCGCCAGCAGTCCAAATACGAACACTGAAGCTTTCTTT.

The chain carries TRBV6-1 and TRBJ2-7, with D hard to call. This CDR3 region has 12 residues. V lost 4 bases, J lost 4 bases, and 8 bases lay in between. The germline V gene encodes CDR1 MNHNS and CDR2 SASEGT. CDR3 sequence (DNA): TGTGCCAGCAGTGTTGCGACTTACGAGCAGTACTTC. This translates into CASSVATYEQYF.

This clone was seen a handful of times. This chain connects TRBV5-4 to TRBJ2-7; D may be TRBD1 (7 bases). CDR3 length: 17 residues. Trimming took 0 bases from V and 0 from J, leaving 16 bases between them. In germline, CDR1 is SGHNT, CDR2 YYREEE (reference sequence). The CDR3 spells CASSLDIQGGSSYEQYF. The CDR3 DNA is TGTGCCAGCAGCTTGGATATCCAGGGGGGTAGCTCCTACGAGCAGTACTTC.

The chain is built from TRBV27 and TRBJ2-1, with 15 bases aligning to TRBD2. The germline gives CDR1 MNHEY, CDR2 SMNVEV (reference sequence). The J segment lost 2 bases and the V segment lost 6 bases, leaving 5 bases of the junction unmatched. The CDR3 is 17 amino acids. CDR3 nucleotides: TGTGCCAGCAGGGAGGGGACTAGCGGGGGGACCTACAATGAGCAGTTCTTC. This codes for CASREGTSGGTYNEQFF.